This T cell receptor (beta chain) was sequenced for a study of shared clonotypes between healthy human individuals. At the level of the study: Plates per donor: three CD4 naive, three CD4 memory, two CD8 naive, one CD8 memory. General study results and limits: Among several donors, about 5% of naive CD4 clonotypes were found in common.

Assay: immunoSEQ multiplex PCR; the TCRdb copy retains only in-frame clones and omits some. Counted here are about 680,000 clones, about 91% occurring once; the ten biggest clones make up 20% to 25%. A note on this clone: Its antigen remains unknown.

CD8 cells regarded as naive lacked CD45RO, were positively chosen for CCR7, and omitted terminally differentiated effector memory CD45RA+ cells. Healthy adults negative for HIV, lacking recent acute infections or vaccinations, served as donors. The germline CDR1 and CDR2 sequences are SGDLS and YYNGEE. V shed 3 bases, J shed 0 bases, and the junction held 5 bases outside the gene matches. The CDR3 spans 17 residues. Sample: naive CD8+ T cells sorted from blood. J is TRBJ2-3 and V is TRBV9; 12 bases map to TRBD2. The origin of this receptor is a man younger than 40 in good health. Here the CDR3 DNA reads TGTGCCAGCAGCGACTCCGGGACTAGCGGGAGCACAGATACGCAGTATTTT. It encodes CASSDSGTSGSTDTQYF.